These 3 T cell receptor beta chains were sequenced from one sample in a study of read filtering for tumor transcriptome and immune sequencing. The library was built from around 0.4 ug RNA with molecular barcoded adaptors for alpha/delta and beta/gamma chains. Via MiXCR, TCRdb re-called the reads, giving one row per CDR3 protein. The sample includes over 55,000 distinct CDR3 sequences, roughly 13% of them seen just once. Sequenced input: a population of CD138-negative cells sorted from bone marrow. These receptors came from a donor aged 40 or older with multiple myeloma.

This clonotype was counted a few times. The gene calls are TRBV20-1 and TRBJ1-1; 8 bases match TRBD1. The CDR3 loop spans 15 amino acids. J lost 1 base, V lost 4 bases, and 8 bases had no gene match. Per germline, CDR1 DFQATT and CDR2 SNEGSKA (reference sequence). This CDR3 is CSAKDRATWNTEAFF. In DNA, the CDR3 is TGCAGTGCTAAGGACAGGGCGACTTGGAACACTGAAGCTTTCTTT.

The V call is TRBV28, the J call TRBJ2-5; TRBD2 matches at 8 bases. Germline V gene data show CDR1 as MDHEN and CDR2 as SYDVKM. The CDR3 length is 16 residues. V trimming: 7 bases; J trimming: 2 bases; junction bases outside the gene matches: 12. CDR3 coding DNA: TGTGCCAGCACCTCCGCGAATCGGGGGGGGCAAGAGACCCAGTACTTC. The encoded protein is CASTSANRGGQETQYF.

There are a few counts of this clonotype. CDR3 sequence (DNA): TGCAGCGTTGCGGTGTCCGGGGAGCTGTTTTTT. Translating gives CSVAVSGELFF. The chain has TRBV29-1 and TRBJ2-2; no reliable D call. The V gene lost 4 bases and the J gene lost 6 bases, with 6 bases spanning the gap. Germline CDR1 is SQVTM and CDR2 is ANQGSEA. This CDR3 has 11 residues.